This TCR beta chain comes out of a study of monozygotic twins with inflammatory bowel disease. The CDR3 is 14 amino acids. Germline CDR1 SGHAT, CDR2 FQNNGV. TCRdb re-called the 5' RACE reads; one entry per CDR3 protein, DNA not given. This repertoire comprises tens of thousands of distinct CDR3 sequences; its ten largest clones make up about 7.4%. The V call is TRBV11-2, the J call TRBJ1-2; absent DNA, TCRdb's TRBD1 call cannot be checked. Material: blood. The sequence was collected from a human donor with ulcerative colitis or Crohn's disease, or a healthy co-twin of an affected twin (not recorded which). The CDR3 is CASSLGAGGSGYTF.